The clone carrying this T cell receptor (beta chain) was counted many times. What it recognizes is unknown. The template was RNA from unsorted bulk tissue. This record comes from a study of tumor and adjacent non-tumor tissue in lung cancer. Study context: Histology: about a dozen adenocarcinoma, a couple of squamous cell carcinoma, 1 small cell lung cancer. Stage I to III disease affected 10 men and 5 women aged roughly 31 to 76. Study observations and caveats: Higher tumor TCR diversity was associated with shorter survival.

The library came from three nested PCR rounds adapted from ARM-PCR protocols. TCRdb re-derived calls from the multiplex PCR reads in MiXCR, one entry per CDR3 protein. This sample has tens of thousands of distinct CDR3 sequences, with 65% to 90% found just once. The CDR3 spans 14 residues. The V gene's germline CDR1 is MDHEN and CDR2 SYDVKM. Between the trimmed V and J ends, which lost 5 bases and 2 bases, there was a span of 12 bases. Sample: lung tumor tissue. The V and J genes are TRBV28 and TRBJ1-2; TRBD1 is a possible D gene (6 bases). This clonotype was obtained from a woman between 45 and 65 years old with non-small cell lung cancer. In DNA form, the CDR3 reads TGTGCCAGCAGTACCGGACAGTGGAACTATGGCTACACCTTC. As protein: CASSTGQWNYGYTF.